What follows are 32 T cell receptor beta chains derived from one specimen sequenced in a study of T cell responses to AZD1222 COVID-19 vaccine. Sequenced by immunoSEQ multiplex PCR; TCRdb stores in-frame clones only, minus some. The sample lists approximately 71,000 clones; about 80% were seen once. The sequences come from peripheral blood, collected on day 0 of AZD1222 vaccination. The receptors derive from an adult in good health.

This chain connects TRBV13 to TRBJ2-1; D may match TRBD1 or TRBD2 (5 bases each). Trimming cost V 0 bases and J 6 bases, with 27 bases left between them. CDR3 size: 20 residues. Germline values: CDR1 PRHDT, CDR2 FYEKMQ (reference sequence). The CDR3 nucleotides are TGTGCCAGCAGCTTAGGCCTCTTTGGGGGTACAGGCCATACCCCCAATGAGCAGTTCTTC. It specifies CASSLGLFGGTGHTPNEQFF. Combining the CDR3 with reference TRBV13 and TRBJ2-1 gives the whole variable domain AAGVIQSPRHLIKEKRETATLKCYPIPRHDTVYWYQQGPGQDPQFLISFYEKMQSDKGSIPDRFSAQQFSDYHSELNMSSLELGDSALYFCASSLGLFGGTGHTPNEQFFGPGTRLTVL.

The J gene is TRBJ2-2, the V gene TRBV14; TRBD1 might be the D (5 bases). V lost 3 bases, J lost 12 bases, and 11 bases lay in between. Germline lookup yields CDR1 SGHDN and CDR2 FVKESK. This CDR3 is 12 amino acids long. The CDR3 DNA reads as TGTGCCAGCAGCCATTTTAGGACACAGCTGTTTTTT. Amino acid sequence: CASSHFRTQLFF.

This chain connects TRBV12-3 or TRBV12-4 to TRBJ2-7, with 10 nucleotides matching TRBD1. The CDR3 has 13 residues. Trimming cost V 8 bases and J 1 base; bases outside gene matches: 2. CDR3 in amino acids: CASRGQGSYEQYF. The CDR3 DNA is TGTGCCAGCCGGGGACAGGGGTCCTACGAGCAGTACTTC.

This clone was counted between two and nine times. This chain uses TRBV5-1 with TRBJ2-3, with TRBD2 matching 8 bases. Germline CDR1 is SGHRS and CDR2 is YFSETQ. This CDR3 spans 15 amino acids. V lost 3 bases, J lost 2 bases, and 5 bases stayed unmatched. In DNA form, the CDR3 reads TGCGCCAGCAGCTCCCGGGGGGGCAACACAGATACGCAGTATTTT. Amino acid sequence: CASSSRGGNTDTQYF.

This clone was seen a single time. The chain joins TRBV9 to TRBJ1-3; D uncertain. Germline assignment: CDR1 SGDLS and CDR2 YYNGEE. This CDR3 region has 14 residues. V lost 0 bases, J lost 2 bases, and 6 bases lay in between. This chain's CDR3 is CASSVGQTGNTIYF. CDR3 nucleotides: TGTGCCAGCAGCGTAGGTCAGACTGGAAACACCATATATTTT.

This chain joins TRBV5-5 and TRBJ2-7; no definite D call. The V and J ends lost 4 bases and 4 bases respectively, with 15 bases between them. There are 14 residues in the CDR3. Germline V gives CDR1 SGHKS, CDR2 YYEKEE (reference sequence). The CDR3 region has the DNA TGTGCCAGCAGCCAAACCGGGTTTCCATACGAGCAGTACTTC. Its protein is CASSQTGFPYEQYF.

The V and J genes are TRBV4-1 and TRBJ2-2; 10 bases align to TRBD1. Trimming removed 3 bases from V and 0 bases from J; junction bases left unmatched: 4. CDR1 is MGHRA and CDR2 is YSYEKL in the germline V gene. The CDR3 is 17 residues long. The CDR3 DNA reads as TGCGCCAGCAGCCATTTTGGACAGGGGGCGAACACCGGGGAGCTGTTTTTT. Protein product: CASSHFGQGANTGELFF.

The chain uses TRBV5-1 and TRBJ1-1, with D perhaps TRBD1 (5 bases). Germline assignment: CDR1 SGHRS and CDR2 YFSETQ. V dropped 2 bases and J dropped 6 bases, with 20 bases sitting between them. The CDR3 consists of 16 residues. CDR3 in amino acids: CASSFRVGSILAEAFF. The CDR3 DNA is TGCGCCAGCAGCTTCAGGGTCGGTAGTATCCTCGCTGAAGCTTTCTTT. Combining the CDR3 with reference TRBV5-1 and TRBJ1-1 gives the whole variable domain KAGVTQTPRYLIKTRGQQVTLSCSPISGHRSVSWYQQTPGQGLQFLFEYFSETQRNKGNFPGRFSGRQFSNSRSEMNVSTLELGDSALYLCASSFRVGSILAEAFFGQGTRLTVV.

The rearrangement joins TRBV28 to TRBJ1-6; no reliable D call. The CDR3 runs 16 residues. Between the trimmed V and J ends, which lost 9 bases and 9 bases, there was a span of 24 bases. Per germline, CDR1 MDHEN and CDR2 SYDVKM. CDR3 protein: CASRKPGFGRPSPLHF. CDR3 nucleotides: TGTGCCAGTAGAAAGCCGGGTTTTGGCCGCCCTTCACCCCTCCACTTT.

CDR3 region: CASSRGGSYNSPLHF. The CDR3 DNA is TGTGCCAGCAGTAGGGGGGGATCCTATAATTCACCCCTCCACTTT. The rearrangement uses TRBV6-5 and TRBJ1-6; possibly TRBD1 for D (6 bases). This CDR3 comprises 15 residues. The germline V and J ends were trimmed by 5 bases and 1 base, with 9 bases remaining between them. Germline V CDR1 and CDR2: MNHEY, SVGAGI.

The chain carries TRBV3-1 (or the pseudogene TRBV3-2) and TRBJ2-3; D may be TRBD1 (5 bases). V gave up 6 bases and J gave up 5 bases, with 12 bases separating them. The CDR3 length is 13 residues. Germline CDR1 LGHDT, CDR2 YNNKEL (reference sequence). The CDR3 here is CASSPVRGDTQYF. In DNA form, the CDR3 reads TGTGCCAGCAGTCCAGTAAGGGGAGATACGCAGTATTTT.

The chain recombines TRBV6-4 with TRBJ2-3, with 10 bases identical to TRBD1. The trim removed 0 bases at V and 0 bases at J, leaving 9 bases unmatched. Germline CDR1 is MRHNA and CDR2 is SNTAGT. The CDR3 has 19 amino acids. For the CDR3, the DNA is TGTGCCAGCAGTGACTCACGTCCGGGACAGGGGACTAGCACAGATACGCAGTATTTT. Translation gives CASSDSRPGQGTSTDTQYF.

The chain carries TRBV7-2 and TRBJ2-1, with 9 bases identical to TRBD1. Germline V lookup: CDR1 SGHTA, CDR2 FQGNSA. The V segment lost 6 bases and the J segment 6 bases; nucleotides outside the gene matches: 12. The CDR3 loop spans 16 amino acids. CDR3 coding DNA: TGTGCCAGCAGTCATCCGGGACAGGGTTATCGCAATGAGCAGTTCTTC. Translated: CASSHPGQGYRNEQFF.

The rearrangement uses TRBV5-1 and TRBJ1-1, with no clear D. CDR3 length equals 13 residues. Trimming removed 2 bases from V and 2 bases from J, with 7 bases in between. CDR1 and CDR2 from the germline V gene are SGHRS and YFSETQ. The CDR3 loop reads CASSFNTNTEAFF. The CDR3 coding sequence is TGCGCCAGCAGCTTTAACACAAACACTGAAGCTTTCTTT.

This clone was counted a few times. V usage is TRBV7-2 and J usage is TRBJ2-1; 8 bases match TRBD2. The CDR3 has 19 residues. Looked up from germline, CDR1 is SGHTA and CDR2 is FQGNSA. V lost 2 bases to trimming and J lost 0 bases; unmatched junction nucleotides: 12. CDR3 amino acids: CASSLRVAGNRLSYNEQFF. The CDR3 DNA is TGTGCCAGCAGCTTACGGGTAGCGGGGAATAGACTCTCCTACAATGAGCAGTTCTTC.

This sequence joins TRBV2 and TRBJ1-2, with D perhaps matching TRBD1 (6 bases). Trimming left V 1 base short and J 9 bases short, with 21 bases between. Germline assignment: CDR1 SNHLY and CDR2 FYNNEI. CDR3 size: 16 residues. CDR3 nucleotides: TGTGCCAGCAGTGAAGTGGGGACAATACTAATATGGAGCTACACCTTC. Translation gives CASSEVGTILIWSYTF.

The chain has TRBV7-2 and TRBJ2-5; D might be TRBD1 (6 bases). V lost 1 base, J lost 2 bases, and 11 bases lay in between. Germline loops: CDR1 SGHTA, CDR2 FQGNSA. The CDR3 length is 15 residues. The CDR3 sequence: CASSLGGQQQETQYF. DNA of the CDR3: TGTGCCAGCAGCTTAGGCGGACAGCAGCAAGAGACCCAGTACTTC.

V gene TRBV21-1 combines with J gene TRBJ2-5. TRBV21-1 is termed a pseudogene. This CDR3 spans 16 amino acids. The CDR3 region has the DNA TGTGCCAGCAGCAAAGTCTCCGACCGGATCCCAGAGACCCAGTACTTC. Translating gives CASSKVSDRIPETQYF.

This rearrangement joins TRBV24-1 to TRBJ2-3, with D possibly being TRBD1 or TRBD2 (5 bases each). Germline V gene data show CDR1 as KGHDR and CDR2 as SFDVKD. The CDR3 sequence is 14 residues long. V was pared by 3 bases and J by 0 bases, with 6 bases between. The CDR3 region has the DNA TGTGCCACCAGTGATCGGGACAGCACAGATACGCAGTATTTT. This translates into CATSDRDSTDTQYF.

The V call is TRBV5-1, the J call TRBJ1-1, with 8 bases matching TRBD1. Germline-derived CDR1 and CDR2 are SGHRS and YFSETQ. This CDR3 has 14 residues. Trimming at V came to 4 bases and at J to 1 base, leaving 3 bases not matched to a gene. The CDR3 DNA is TGCGCCAGCAGCGTACAGGGGGAGAACACTGAAGCTTTCTTT. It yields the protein CASSVQGENTEAFF.

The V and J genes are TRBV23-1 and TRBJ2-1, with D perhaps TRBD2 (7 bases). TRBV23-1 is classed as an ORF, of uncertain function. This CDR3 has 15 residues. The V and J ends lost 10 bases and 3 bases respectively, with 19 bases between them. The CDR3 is CATPNPGGSYNEQFF. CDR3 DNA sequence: TGCGCCACCCCAAACCCGGGGGGCAGCTACAATGAGCAGTTCTTC.

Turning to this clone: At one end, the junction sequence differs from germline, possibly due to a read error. CDR3 sequence: CASSLGMTSGGPPVQQYF. CDR3 nucleotide sequence: TGTGCTAGCAGCTTAGGGATGACTAGCGGGGGGCCACCGGTCCAGCAGTACTTC. V is TRBV7-7 and J is TRBJ2-7; 13 bases are a match to TRBD2. CDR1 is SSHAT and CDR2 is FNYEAQ in the germline V gene (reference sequence). The CDR3 loop spans 18 amino acids.

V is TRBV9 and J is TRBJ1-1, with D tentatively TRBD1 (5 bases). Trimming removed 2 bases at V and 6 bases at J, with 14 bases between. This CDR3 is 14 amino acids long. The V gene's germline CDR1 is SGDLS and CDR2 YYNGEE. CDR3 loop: CASSVVSGTAEAFF. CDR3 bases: TGTGCCAGCAGCGTCGTCAGTGGGACCGCTGAAGCTTTCTTT.

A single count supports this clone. CDR3 protein: CASSQDWGLAAYNEQFF. CDR3 DNA sequence: TGCGCCAGCAGCCAAGATTGGGGACTAGCGGCTTACAATGAGCAGTTCTTC. The chain is built from TRBV4-3 and TRBJ2-1, with TRBD2 matching over 11 bases. After removal of 0 bases from V and 4 bases from J, the junction contained 5 bases not matched to a gene. The length of the CDR3 is 17 residues. Germline assignment: CDR1 LGHNA and CDR2 YSLEER.

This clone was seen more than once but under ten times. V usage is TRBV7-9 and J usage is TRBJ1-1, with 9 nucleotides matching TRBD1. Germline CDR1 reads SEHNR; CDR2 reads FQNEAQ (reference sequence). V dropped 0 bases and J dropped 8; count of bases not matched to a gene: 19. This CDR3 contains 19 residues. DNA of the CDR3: TGTGCCAGCAGCTTAGCGCTCATTAGTGGTAGAAGGACAGGGGACGAAGCTTTCTTT. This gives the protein CASSLALISGRRTGDEAFF.

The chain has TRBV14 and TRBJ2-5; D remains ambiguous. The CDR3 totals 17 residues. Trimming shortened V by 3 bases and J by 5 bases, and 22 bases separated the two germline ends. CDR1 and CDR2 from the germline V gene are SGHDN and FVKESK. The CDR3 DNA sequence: TGTGCCAGCAGCCAGACGACGACTTCCGTAGCTCTGGAGACCCAGTACTTC. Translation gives CASSQTTTSVALETQYF.

The CDR3 loop is CSVASRATEAFF. The CDR3 nucleotides are TGCAGCGTTGCCTCTCGTGCGACTGAAGCTTTCTTT. The J gene is TRBJ1-1, the V gene TRBV29-1, with D hard to call. The CDR3 spans 12 residues. Germline-derived CDR1 and CDR2 are SQVTM and ANQGSEA. The germline V and J ends were trimmed by 4 bases and 5 bases, with 11 bases remaining between them.

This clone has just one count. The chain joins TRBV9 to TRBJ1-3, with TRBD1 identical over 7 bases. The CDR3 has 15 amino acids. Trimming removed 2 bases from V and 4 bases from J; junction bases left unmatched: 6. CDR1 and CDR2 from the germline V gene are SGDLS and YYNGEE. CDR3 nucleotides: TGTGCCAGCAGCGTTCAAACAGGGGAAGGAAACACCATATATTTT. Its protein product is CASSVQTGEGNTIYF.

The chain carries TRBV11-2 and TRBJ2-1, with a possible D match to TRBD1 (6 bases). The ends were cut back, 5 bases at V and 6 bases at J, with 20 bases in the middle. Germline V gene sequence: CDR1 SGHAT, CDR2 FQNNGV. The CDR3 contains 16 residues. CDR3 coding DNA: TGTGCCAGCAGCCCGAGTTTGGGGGCAGGAGGCAATGAGCAGTTCTTC. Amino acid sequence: CASSPSLGAGGNEQFF.

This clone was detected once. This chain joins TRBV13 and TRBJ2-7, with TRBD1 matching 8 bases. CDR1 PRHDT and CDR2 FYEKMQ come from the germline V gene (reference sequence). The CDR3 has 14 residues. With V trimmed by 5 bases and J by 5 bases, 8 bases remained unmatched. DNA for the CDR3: TGTGCCAGCAGCATCAGGGGGCTGTTCGACGAGCAGTACTTC. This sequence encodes CASSIRGLFDEQYF.

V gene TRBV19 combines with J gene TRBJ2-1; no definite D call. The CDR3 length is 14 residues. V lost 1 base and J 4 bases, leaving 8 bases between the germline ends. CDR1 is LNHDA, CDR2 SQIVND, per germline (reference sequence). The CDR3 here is CASSIGTEYNEQFF. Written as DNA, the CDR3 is TGTGCCAGTAGTATAGGAACAGAATACAATGAGCAGTTCTTC.

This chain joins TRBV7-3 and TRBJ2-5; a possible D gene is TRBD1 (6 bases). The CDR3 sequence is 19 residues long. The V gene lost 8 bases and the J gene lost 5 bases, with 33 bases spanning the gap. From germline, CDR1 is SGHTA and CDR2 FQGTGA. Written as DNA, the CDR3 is TGTGCCAGCCCCCCTTCTTACGGACGACAGGACCTATTAGGGGAGACCCAGTACTTC. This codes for CASPPSYGRQDLLGETQYF.